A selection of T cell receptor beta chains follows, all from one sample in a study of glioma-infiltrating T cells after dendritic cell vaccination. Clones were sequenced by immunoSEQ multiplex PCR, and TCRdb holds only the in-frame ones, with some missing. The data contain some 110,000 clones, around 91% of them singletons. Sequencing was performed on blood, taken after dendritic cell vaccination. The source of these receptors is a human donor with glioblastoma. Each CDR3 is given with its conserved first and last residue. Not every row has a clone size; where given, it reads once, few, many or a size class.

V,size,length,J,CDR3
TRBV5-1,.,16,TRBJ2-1,CASSLLAASSYNEQFF
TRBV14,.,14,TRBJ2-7,CASSEGHFSYEQYF
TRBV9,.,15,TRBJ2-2,CASSVEGQGPGELFF
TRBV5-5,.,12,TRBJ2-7,CASSWGGYEQYF
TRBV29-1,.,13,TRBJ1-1,CSGRGRKNTEAFF
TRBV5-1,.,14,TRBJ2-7,CASSLFDSSYEQYF
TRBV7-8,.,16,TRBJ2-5,CASSFPKGGVLETQYF
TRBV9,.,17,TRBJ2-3,CASSAQETGGSSDTQYF
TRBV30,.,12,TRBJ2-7,CAWAPGLDEQYF
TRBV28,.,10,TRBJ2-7,CASSLYEQYF
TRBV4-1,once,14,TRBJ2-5,CASSQEPGGETQYF
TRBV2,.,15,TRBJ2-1,CASKVLDGAYNEQFF
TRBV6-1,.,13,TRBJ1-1,CASSVAGGTEAFF
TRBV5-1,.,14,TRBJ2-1,CASSLVGGADEQFF
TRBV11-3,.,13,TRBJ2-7,CASSAGLTYEQYF
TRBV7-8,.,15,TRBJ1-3,CASSPIRTLGNTIYF
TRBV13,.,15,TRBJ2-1,CASSPREGLGNEQFF
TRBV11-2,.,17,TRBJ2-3,CASSLYGTGRGTDTQYF
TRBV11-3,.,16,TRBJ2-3,CASSSGLAGVKDTQYF
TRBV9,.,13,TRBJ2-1,CASSVAEYNEQFF
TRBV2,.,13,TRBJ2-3,CASSARTTDTQYF
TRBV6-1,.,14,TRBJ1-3,CASSAGQGGNTIYF
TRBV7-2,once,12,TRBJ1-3,CASSLRGNTIYF
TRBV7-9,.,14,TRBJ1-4,CASSQGQGGEKLFF
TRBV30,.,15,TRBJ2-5,CAWRVGTSGQETQYF
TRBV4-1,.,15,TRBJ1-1,CASSHFQALNTEAFF
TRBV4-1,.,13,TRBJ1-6,CASSQGGNSPLHF
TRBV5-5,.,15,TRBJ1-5,CASSWGQGGNQPQHF
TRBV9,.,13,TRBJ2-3,CASSVGAAERQYF
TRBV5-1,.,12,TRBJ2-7,CASNGEGGGQYF
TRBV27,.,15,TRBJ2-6,CASSFGGAGANVLTF
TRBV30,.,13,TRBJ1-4,CASPGQGRGKLFF
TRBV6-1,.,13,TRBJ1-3,CASLQTSGNTIYF